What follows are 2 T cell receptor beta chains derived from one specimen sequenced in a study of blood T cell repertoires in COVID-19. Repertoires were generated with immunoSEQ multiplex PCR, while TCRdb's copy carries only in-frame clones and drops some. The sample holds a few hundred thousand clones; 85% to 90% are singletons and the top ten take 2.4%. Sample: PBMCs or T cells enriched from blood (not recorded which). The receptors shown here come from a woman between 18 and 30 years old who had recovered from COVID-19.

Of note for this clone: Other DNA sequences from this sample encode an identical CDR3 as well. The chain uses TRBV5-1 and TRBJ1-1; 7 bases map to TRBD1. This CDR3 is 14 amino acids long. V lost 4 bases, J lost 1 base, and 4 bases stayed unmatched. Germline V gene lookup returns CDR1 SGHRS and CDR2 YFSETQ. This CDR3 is CASSLRQGNTEAFF. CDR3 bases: TGCGCCAGCAGCCTGCGACAGGGGAACACTGAAGCTTTCTTT.

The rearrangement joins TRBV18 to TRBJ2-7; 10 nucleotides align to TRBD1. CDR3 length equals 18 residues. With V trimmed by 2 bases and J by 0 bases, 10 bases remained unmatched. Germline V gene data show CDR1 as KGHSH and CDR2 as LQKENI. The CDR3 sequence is CASSPGTGAWFGSYEQYF. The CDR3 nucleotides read TGTGCCAGCTCACCAGGGACAGGGGCTTGGTTTGGCTCCTACGAGCAGTACTTC.